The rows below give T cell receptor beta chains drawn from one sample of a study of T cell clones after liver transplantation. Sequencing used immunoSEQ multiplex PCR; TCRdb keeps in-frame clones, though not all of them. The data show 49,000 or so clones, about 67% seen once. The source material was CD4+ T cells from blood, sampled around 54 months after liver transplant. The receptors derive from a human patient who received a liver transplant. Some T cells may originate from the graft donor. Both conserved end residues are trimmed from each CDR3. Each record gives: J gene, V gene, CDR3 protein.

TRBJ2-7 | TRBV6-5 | ASRNPLSEQY
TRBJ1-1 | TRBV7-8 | ASSYRVGNTEAF
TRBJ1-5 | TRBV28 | ASSLKTPGKPQH
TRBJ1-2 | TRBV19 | ASSRGGNYGYT
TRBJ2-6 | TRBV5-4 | ASVLTSGGSGANVLT
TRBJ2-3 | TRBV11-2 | ASSFRASGIDTQY
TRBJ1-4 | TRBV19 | ASSIDSGTGTEKLF
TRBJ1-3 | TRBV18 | ASSPMEISGNTIY
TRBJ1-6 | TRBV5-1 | ASSLDEGAGSPLH
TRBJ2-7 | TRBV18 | ASSPDRVRGYEQY
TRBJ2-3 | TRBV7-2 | ASSLVTGATDTQY
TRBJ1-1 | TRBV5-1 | ASRPGTAITEAF
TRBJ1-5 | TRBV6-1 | ASNLDRGSNQPQH
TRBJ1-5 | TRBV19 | ASNVQGIGQPQH
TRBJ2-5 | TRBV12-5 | ASGLGGEETQY
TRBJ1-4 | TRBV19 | ASKGAATNEKLF
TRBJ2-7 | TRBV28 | ASSLPGGGVGYEQY
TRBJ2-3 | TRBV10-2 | ASQAGSTLGTDTQY
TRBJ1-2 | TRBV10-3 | AISDSDRDSNGYT
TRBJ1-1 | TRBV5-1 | ASSLGWGTGGFPTEAF
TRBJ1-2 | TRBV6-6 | ASSPGIGVGGYT
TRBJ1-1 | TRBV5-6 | ASSLLVGHAEAF
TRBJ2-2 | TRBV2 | ASTGRTAGELF
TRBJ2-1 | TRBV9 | ASSVGRNGRNEQF
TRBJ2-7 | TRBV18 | ASSPRPGQVFDEQY
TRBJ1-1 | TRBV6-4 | ASKVHSAGTGTEAF
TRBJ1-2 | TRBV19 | ASTPLPGANYGYT
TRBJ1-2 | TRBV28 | ASSSMDSWRVESYGYT
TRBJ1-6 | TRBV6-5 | ASSYSGGGNSPLH
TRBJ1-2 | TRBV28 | ASRSAGTGHNYGYT